This is a list of T cell receptor beta chains from one sample in a study of blood T cell repertoires in COVID-19. The repertoire was sequenced with immunoSEQ multiplex PCR; TCRdb's copy has only in-frame clones and lacks some. The table includes a few hundred thousand clones, roughly 89% detected once. The sequenced sample was PBMCs or T cells enriched from blood (not recorded which). The receptors stem from a woman aged 18 to 35 who had recovered from COVID-19. The CDR3 runs from the conserved cysteine through the conserved F or W. Fields, in order: clone size, J gene, V gene, CDR3 protein. Expanded clones get a size class; other rows say once, few or many, or leave the size out.

NA,TRBJ2-3,TRBV4-2,CASRPGKSTDTQYF
NA,TRBJ1-3,TRBV2,CASSGGTGKGYTIYF
NA,TRBJ1-1,TRBV28,CASSPTGTPTGAEAFF
few,TRBJ1-1,TRBV7-3,CASSPLGGLNTEAFF
NA,TRBJ1-1,TRBV28,CASSLEVQGAFF
NA,TRBJ2-3,TRBV5-1,CASSRKAGGTDTQYF
NA,TRBJ2-7,TRBV19,CASQHTGRSPYEQYF
NA,TRBJ1-5,TRBV27,CASSAGTGNLPQHF
NA,TRBJ2-7,TRBV24-1,CATSDLGTGSYEQYF
NA,TRBJ2-1,TRBV11-2,CASRPYLGSGGLPNNEQFF
once,TRBJ1-2,TRBV7-2,CASSDWRVYGYTF
NA,TRBJ2-7,TRBV28,CASSRPGDRFYEQYF
few,TRBJ2-6,TRBV7-2,CASSFYWDRSGANVLTF
NA,TRBJ2-7,TRBV24-1,CATSGASGTGIYEQYF
few,TRBJ2-1,TRBV27,CASSLQGNEQFF
NA,TRBJ2-7,TRBV10-3,CAISRQGTTYEQYF
NA,TRBJ1-1,TRBV30,CAWTREMNTEAFF
NA,TRBJ2-6,TRBV5-5,CASSLGTSGANVLTF
NA,TRBJ2-7,TRBV14,CASSQGQGSVYF
NA,TRBJ1-1,TRBV7-9,CASSLAAGGRDTEAFF
NA,TRBJ1-6,TRBV5-1,CASSLEQQGSPLHF
NA,TRBJ2-5,TRBV3-1/TRBV3-2,CASSQSYGGGTYQETQYF
NA,TRBJ2-7,TRBV5-5,CASSFWATHEQYF
NA,TRBJ2-3,TRBV7-8,CASSSLAGGPGDTQYF
NA,TRBJ2-2,TRBV7-2,CASSLVLLRNTGELFF
NA,TRBJ2-1,TRBV6-5,CASRQQGASYNEQFF
NA,TRBJ1-1,TRBV20-1,CSASKVRGNTEAFF
NA,TRBJ2-1,TRBV3-1/TRBV3-2,CASSPGTGTESYNEQFF
NA,TRBJ2-1,TRBV7-2,CASSLVTPGGDNEQFF
NA,TRBJ2-1,TRBV15,CATSRDRSDNEQFF
NA,TRBJ2-3,TRBV3-1/TRBV3-2,CASTPSAGGFADTQYF
NA,TRBJ2-1,TRBV18,CASSPTGNYNEQFF
NA,TRBJ2-1,TRBV7-7,CASSLSLIGSGRGEQFF
NA,TRBJ1-5,TRBV7-3,CASSPTSRNQPQHF
NA,TRBJ1-1,TRBV19,CASSTTVNTEAFF
NA,TRBJ2-7,TRBV19,CASSTGGGLAGNNEQYF
NA,TRBJ2-7,TRBV28,CASSKRGPDEQYF
NA,TRBJ2-3,TRBV4-1,CASSQVDGTSGSTDTQYF
NA,TRBJ2-1,TRBV11-3,CASSFGREAVYNEQFF
NA,TRBJ2-3,TRBV3-1/TRBV3-2,CASSQRGPGRDTQYF
NA,TRBJ1-1,TRBV2,CASTVGGRNTEAFF
NA,TRBJ1-1,TRBV12-5,CASGPRGGTEAFF
NA,TRBJ2-5,TRBV7-2,CASSLVLSGARETQYF
NA,TRBJ2-1,TRBV7-6,CASSFTSGGGNEQFF
NA,TRBJ1-6,TRBV2,CASSGQGGNNSPLHF
few,TRBJ2-7,TRBV7-9,CASSLALLTSGSYEQYF
NA,TRBJ2-1,TRBV7-8,CASSSQGSFIVNNEQFF
NA,TRBJ1-1,TRBV18,CASSPAGIKDTEAFF
NA,TRBJ2-7,TRBV7-2,CASSLGTHYEQYF